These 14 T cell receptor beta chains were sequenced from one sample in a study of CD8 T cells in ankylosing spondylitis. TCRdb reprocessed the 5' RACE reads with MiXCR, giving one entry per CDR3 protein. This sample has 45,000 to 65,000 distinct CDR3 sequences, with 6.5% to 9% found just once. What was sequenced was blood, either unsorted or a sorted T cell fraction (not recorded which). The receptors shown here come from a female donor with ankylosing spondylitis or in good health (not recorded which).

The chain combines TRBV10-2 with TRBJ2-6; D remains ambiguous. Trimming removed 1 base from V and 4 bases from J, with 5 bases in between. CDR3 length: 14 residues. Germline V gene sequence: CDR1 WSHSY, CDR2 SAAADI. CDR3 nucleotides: TGCGCCAGCAGTGAGTTTACAGGGGCCAACGTCCTGACTTTC. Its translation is CASSEFTGANVLTF.

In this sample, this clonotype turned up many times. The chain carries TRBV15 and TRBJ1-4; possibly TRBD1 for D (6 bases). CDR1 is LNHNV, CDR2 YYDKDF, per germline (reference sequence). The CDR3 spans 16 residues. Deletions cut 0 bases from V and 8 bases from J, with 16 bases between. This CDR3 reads CATSRDVPGAGEKLFF. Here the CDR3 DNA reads TGTGCCACCAGCAGAGATGTGCCAGGGGCCGGAGAAAAACTGTTTTTT.

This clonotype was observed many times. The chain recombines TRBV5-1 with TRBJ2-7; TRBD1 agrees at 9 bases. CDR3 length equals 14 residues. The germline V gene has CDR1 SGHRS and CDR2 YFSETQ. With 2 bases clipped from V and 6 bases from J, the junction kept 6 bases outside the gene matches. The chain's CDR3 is CASSFGTGTGEQYF. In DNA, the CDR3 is TGCGCCAGCAGCTTCGGGACAGGGACCGGCGAGCAGTACTTC.

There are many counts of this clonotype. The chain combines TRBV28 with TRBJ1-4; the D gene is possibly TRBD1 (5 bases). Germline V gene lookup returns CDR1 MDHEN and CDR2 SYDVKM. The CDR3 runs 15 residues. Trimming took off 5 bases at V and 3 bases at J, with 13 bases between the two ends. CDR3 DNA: TGTGCCAGCAGTCCCCGACAGCGACCTAATGAAAAACTGTTTTTT. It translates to CASSPRQRPNEKLFF.

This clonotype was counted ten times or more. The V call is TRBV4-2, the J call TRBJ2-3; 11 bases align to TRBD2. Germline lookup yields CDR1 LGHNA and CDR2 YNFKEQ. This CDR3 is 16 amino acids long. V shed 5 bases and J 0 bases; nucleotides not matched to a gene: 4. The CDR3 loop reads CASSFGTSGSTDTQYF. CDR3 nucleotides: TGTGCCAGCAGCTTCGGGACTAGCGGAAGCACAGATACGCAGTATTTT.

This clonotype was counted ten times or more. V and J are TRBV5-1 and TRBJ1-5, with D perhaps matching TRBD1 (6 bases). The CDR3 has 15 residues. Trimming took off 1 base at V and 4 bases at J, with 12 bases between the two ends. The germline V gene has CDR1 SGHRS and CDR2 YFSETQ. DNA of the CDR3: TGCGCCAGCAGCTTGCAGGGGAACTATAATCAGCCCCAGCATTTT. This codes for CASSLQGNYNQPQHF.

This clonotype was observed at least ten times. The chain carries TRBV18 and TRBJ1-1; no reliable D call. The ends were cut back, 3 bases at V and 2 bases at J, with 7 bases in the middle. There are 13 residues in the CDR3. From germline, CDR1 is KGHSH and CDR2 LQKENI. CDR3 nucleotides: TGTGCCAGCTCACCCACGGTAAACACTGAAGCTTTCTTT. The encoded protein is CASSPTVNTEAFF.

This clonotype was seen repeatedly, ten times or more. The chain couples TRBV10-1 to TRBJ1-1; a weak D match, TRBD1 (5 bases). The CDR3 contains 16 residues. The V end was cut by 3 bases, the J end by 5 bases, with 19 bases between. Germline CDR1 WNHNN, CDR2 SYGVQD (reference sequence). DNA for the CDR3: TGCGCCAGCAGTGAATCTGGGGGTATGGGGAGAACTGAAGCTTTCTTT. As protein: CASSESGGMGRTEAFF.

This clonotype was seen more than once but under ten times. The DNA for the CDR3 is TGTGCCAGTAGTGCCCCAAGAGGAAACACTGAAGCTTTCTTT. Amino acid sequence: CASSAPRGNTEAFF. The gene calls are TRBV19 and TRBJ1-1; D gene unclear. The ends were cut back, 5 bases at V and 2 bases at J, with 12 bases in the middle. Per germline, CDR1 LNHDA and CDR2 SQIVND (reference sequence). The CDR3 is 14 amino acids.

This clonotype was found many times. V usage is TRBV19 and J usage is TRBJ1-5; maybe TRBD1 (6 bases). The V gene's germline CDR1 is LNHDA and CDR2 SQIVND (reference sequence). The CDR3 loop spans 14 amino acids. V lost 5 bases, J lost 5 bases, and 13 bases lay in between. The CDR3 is CASSVGQTDQPQHF. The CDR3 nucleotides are TGTGCCAGTAGTGTTGGACAGACTGATCAGCCCCAGCATTTT.

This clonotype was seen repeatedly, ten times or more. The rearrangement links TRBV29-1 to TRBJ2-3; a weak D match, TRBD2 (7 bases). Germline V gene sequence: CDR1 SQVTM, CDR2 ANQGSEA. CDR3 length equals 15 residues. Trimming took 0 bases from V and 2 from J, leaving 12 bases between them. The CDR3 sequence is CSVEDGGTHTDTQYF. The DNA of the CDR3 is TGCAGCGTTGAAGACGGGGGGACACACACAGATACGCAGTATTTT.

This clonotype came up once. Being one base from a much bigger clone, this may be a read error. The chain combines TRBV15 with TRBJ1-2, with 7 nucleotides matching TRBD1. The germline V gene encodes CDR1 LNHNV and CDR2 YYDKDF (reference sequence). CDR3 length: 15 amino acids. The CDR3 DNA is TGTGCCACCAGCAGAGATACAGGGACAGTCTATGGCTGCACCTTC. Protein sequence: CATSRDTGTVYGCTF.

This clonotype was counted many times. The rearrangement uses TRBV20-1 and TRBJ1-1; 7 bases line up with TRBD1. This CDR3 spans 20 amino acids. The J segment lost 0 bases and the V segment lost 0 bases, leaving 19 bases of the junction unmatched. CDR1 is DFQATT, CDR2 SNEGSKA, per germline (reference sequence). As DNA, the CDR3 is TGCAGTGCTAGAGAGTATCATATCGACAGGGTGATCAGCATGAACACTGAAGCTTTCTTT. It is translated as CSAREYHIDRVISMNTEAFF.

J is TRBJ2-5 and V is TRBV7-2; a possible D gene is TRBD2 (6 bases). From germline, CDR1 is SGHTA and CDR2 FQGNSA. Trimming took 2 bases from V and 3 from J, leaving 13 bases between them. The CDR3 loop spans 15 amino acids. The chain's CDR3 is CASSLSPTREETQYF. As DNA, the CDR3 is TGTGCCAGCAGCTTATCCCCGACTAGAGAAGAGACCCAGTACTTC.